This T cell receptor beta chain was identified during a study of STAT5B mutations in CD4+ large granular lymphocyte leukemia. About the study: Healthy donors showed HLA-associated enrichment of the CDR3 'QG' motif. Findings and limits, study-wide: Compared with healthy controls (2/35), patient top clones favored TRBV06 (8/27).

The CDR3 loop spans 20 amino acids. The germline CDR1 and CDR2 sequences are LNHNV and YYDKDF (reference sequence). Trimming took 1 base from V and 0 from J, leaving 19 bases between them. The protocol was immunoSEQ multiplex PCR, while the TCRdb copy is restricted to in-frame clones and leaves out a portion. The sample contains about 40,000 clones, less than 85% of which appear only once. Concerning this clone: The antigen is unknown.

The chain employs TRBV15 and TRBJ1-6, with a weak D call TRBD1 (5 bases). The sequence came from a human donor in good health. The sample was CD4+ T cells from blood buffy coats. CDR3 sequence (DNA): TGTGCCACCAGCAGAGGAGGACGCCAGGGTGGAAGCTCCTATAATTCACCCCTCCACTTT. It yields the protein CATSRGGRQGGSSYNSPLHF.